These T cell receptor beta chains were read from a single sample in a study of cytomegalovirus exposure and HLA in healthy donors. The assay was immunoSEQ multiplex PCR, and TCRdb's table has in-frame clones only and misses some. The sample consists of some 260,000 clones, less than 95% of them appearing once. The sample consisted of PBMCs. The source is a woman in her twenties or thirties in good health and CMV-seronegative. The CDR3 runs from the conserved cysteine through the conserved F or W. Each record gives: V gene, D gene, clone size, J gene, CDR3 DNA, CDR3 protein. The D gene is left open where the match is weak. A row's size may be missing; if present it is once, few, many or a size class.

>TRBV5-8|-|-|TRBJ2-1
TGTGCCAGCAGCTCCCACTTACGGACGGGCAATGAGCAGTTCTTC
CASSSHLRTGNEQFF
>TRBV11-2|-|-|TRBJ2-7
TGTGCCAGCACCTCGGGCGACAGATACTACGAGCAGTACTTC
CASTSGDRYYEQYF
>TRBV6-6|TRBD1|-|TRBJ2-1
TGTGCCAGCACCGTGACAGGGATGGTGGACAATGAGCAGTTCTTC
CASTVTGMVDNEQFF
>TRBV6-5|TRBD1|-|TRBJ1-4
TGTGCCAGCAGTCCCACTACGGGACAGATCGAAAAACTGTTTTTT
CASSPTTGQIEKLFF
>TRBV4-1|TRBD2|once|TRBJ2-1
TGCGCCAGCAGCCAGGACCTAGCGGGAGGGTTCAATGAGCAGTTCTTC
CASSQDLAGGFNEQFF
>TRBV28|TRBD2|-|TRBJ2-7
TGTGCCAGCAGCCCTCCCAACCTCGCGGGAGTGAAATACGAGCAGTACTTC
CASSPPNLAGVKYEQYF
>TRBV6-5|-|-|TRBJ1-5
TGTGCCAGCAGTTACAGGCAGGACCAGCCCCAGCATTTT
CASSYRQDQPQHF
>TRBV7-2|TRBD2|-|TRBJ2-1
TGTGCCAGCAGCTTAGAGACTAGCGGGCACAATGAGCAGTTCTTC
CASSLETSGHNEQFF
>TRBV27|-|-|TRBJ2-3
TGTGCCAGCAGTTTAAGCAGGGTGGCAGATACGCAGTATTTT
CASSLSRVADTQYF
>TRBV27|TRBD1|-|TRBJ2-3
TGTGCCAGCAGTTTATTGGGGACAGGGACCACAGATACGCAGTATTTT
CASSLLGTGTTDTQYF
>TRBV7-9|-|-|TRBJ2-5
TGTGCCAGCATGCGGGTGGTGGAGACCCAGTACTTC
CASMRVVETQYF
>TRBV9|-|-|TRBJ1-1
TGTGCCAGCAGCGTAGTGGGAGGGTTCGCTGAAGCTTTCTTT
CASSVVGGFAEAFF
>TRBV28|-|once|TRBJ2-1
TGTGCCAGCATTGGGCTCAATGAGCAGTTCTTC
CASIGLNEQFF
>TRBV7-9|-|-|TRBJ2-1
TGTGCCAGCAGCCCCCCAGGGGAAGTATACAATGAGCAGTTCTTC
CASSPPGEVYNEQFF
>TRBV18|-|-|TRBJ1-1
TGTGCCAGCTCACCGTCGGGGCTTGAAGCTTTCTTT
CASSPSGLEAFF
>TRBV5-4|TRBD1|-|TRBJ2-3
TGTGCCAGCAGCTGGGGACAGCCCCGGGTCACAGATACGCAGTATTTT
CASSWGQPRVTDTQYF
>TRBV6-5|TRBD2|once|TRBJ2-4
TGTGCCAGCAGTGCCGGGACTAGCTCCAAAAACATTCAGTACTTC
CASSAGTSSKNIQYF
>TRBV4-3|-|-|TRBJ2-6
TGCGCCAGCAGCCAAGCGGGAACCAGCTCTGGGGCCAACGTCCTGACTTTC
CASSQAGTSSGANVLTF
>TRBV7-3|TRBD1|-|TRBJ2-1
TGTGCCAGCAGCCCGGGGACAGGGTATGTTAAGTTCTTC
CASSPGTGYVKFF
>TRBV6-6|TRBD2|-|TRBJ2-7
TGTGCCAGCAGTTACGGACTAGCGGGGAAAGTCCCCGAGCAGTACTTC
CASSYGLAGKVPEQYF
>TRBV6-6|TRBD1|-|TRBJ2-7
TGTGCAAGCAGGCTACGTACCGGGACAGGGACCTACGAGCAGTACTTC
CASRLRTGTGTYEQYF